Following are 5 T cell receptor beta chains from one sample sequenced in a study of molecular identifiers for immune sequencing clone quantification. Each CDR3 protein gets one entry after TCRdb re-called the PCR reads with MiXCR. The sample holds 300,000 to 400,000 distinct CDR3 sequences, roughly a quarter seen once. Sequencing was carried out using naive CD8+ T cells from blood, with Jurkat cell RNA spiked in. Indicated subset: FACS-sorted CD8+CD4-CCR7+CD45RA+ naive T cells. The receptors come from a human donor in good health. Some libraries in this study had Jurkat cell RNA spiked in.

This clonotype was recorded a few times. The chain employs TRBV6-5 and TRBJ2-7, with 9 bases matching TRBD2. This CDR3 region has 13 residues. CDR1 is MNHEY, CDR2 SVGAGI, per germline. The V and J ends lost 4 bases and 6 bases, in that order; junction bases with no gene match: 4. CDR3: CASSFAGGLEQYF. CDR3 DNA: TGTGCCAGCAGTTTTGCGGGAGGGCTCGAGCAGTACTTC.

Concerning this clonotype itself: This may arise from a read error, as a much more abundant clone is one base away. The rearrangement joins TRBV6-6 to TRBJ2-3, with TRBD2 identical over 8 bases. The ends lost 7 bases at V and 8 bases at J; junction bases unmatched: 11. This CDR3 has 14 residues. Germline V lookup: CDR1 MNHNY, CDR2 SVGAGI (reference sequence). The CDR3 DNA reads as TGTGCCAGCACCCGGGGGGGCCCAAGAGCTACGCAGTATTTT. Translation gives CASTRGGPRATQYF.

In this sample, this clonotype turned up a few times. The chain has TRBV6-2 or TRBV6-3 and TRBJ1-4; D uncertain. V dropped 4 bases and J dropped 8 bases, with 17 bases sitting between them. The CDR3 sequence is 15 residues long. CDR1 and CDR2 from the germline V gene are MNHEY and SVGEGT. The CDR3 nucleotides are TGTGCCAGCAGTTCGCCGGCCTCCATCTCAGAAAAACTGTTTTTT. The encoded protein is CASSSPASISEKLFF.

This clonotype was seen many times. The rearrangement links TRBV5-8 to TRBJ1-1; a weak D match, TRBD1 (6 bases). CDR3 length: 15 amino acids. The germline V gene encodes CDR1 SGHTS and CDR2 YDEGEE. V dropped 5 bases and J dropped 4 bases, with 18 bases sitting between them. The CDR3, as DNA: TGTGCCAGCAGTCCAGGGGCAGGGGCGTTCACTGAAGCTTTCTTT. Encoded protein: CASSPGAGAFTEAFF.

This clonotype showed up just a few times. CDR3 region: CASSQDRGQTYGYTF. The CDR3 DNA is TGCGCCAGCAGCCAAGATCGGGGACAGACCTATGGCTACACCTTC. The rearrangement links TRBV4-1 to TRBJ1-2; 7 positions match TRBD1. V lost 0 bases and J lost 4; bases outside the gene matches: 5. Germline V gives CDR1 MGHRA, CDR2 YSYEKL. This CDR3 is 15 amino acids long.